The source of this TCR beta chain is a study of T cell responses to AZD1222 COVID-19 vaccine. Study-level findings and limits: Only a handful of AZD1222 recipients, about six in all, had baseline seropositivity. The study sampled repertoires only after the peak T cell response. The CD4 TCRs associated with vaccination extended across spike and predominated at 160-218 and 743-854. Two AZD1222 administrations were followed by greater Spike-specific TCR breadth and depth.

Germline assignment: CDR1 MDHEN and CDR2 SYDVKM. The length of the CDR3 is 16 residues. The germline V and J ends were trimmed by 4 bases and 6 bases, with 18 bases remaining between them. With respect to this clone: Its antigen is as yet unknown.

Repertoires were generated with immunoSEQ multiplex PCR, while TCRdb's copy carries only in-frame clones and drops some. The profile shows more than 95,000 clones, over 70% of them singletons. The material sequenced was peripheral blood, taken on day 0 of AZD1222 vaccination. The V call is TRBV28, the J call TRBJ1-4; the D gene is possibly TRBD1 (5 bases). The origin of this receptor is an adult in good health. The CDR3 reads CASSSLGAGLDEKLFF. The CDR3 DNA reads as TGTGCCAGCAGTTCCCTTGGGGCAGGACTAGATGAAAAACTGTTTTTT.